The T cell receptor (beta chain) described here comes from a study of blood T cells in healthy people across ages. Next came a second PCR, run for about 7 to 12 cycles, which used a sample-barcoded 5' primer along with a J-beta primer mix. CDR3-containing paired-end reads numbering at least 2.5 million came from each sample. Via MiXCR, TCRdb re-called the 5' RACE reads, giving one row per CDR3 protein. The table records a few hundred thousand distinct CDR3 sequences, 25% to 30% of them present only once. Points from the study as a whole: Comparison with aged donors showed that long-lived donors had more naive CD4+ cells and higher diversity.

The CDR3 spans 15 residues. The germline V gene has CDR1 LGHDT and CDR2 YNNKEL (reference sequence). This clonotype was observed a handful of times. The antigen remains unidentified. Healthy individuals of Caucasian origin from Russia, aged roughly 6 to 95, served as donors. The authors drew about 9.9 milliliters of peripheral blood from each donor. The source material was blood. The source of this sequence is a woman aged 70-85 years in good health. The V gene is TRBV3-1, the J gene TRBJ2-5, with TRBD2 identical over 7 bases. The end of the DNA fits TRBJ2-1 better, so the J call may be wrong. For the CDR3, the DNA is TGTGCCAGCCGTCGGACTAGTGGAGGGGTAAATGAGCAGTTCTTC. Amino acid sequence: CASRRTSGGVNEQFF.